This T cell receptor beta chain derives from a study of blood T cell repertoires in COVID-19. Overall study: Researchers got acute and convalescent COVID-19 samples from the United States, Italy and Spain. The cDNA or gDNA used as material had been derived from T cells, B-cell-depleted T cells, or PBMCs.

This CDR3 comprises 14 residues. Produced via immunoSEQ multiplex PCR; TCRdb's table is partial and in-frame only. The repertoire consists of 200,000 to 250,000 clones, with about 90% occurring once and the leading ten covering 11%. Self-reported history from a screening survey and questionnaire set each donor's cohort. Two consecutive negative NP/OP PCR tests, clearance, or resolved symptoms defined Cohort 3 recovery. The chain combines TRBV21-1 with TRBJ1-2. TRBV21-1 is noted as a pseudogene. Sequencing was carried out using PBMCs or T cells enriched from blood (not recorded which). The receptor was derived from a man in his thirties or forties who had recovered from COVID-19. The CDR3 reads CASSKVEGMRGYTF. The CDR3 DNA reads as TGTGCCAGCAGCAAAGTGGAGGGGATGAGGGGCTACACCTTC.